One T cell receptor beta chain is described in this entry. Its antigen remains unknown. Assay used: immunoSEQ multiplex PCR; TCRdb lists only in-frame clones, some missing. The sample lists roughly 2.4 million clones; nearly 97% were seen once. The CDR3 sequence is 13 residues long. CDR1 is SGHNT and CDR2 is YENEEA in the germline V gene. V lost 5 bases and J lost 8, with 13 bases in between. The entry originates in a study of shared clonotypes between healthy human individuals. General study findings and limits: Generally, naive subsets (rather than memory subsets) showed larger estimated richness. Generation probabilities of non-shared clonotypes were lower (relative to those shared by all four donors). Donor scarcity curtailed the genetic and exposure-history diversity represented herein. Sequencing depth was expected to affect clonotype sharing among donors.

The receptor was isolated from a man between 18 and 29 years old in good health. What was sequenced was naive CD4+ T cells sorted from blood. Described subset: CD45RA+ positively selected. The genes are TRBV11-3 and TRBJ2-1; D gene uncertain. The CDR3 coding sequence is TGTGCCAGCAGCGCTCACAGTACCCATGAGCAGTTCTTC. Its translation is CASSAHSTHEQFF.